The entry below describes one TCR beta chain. No antigen is known for it. Total RNA extraction produced at least 5.5 micrograms (per sample) for the study. This entry belongs to a study of blood T cells in healthy people across ages. With a J-beta primer mix and a sample-barcoded 5' primer, a second PCR ran 7 to 11 cycles. CDR3-containing paired-end reads numbered at least 2.5 million in each sample. TCRdb fed the 5' RACE reads into MiXCR, producing one record per CDR3 protein. This table holds about 640,000 distinct CDR3 sequences, under 70% found once. V gave up 3 bases and J gave up 1 base; unmatched junction bases: 15. This CDR3 is 19 amino acids long. Germline V gene lookup returns CDR1 DFQATT and CDR2 SNEGSKA (reference sequence). Study results and limitations: Getting older went along with TCR beta diversity per million T cells dropping roughly linearly.

This receptor was obtained from a man between 60 and 70 years old in good health. This chain connects TRBV20-1 to TRBJ1-4; 9 bases agree with TRBD1. The sequenced sample consisted of blood. The CDR3 DNA reads as TGCAGTGCTAGGCTACGCTACAGGGGGCAAGAGCAAACTAATGAAAAACTGTTTTTT. It specifies CSARLRYRGQEQTNEKLFF.